Listed here is a single T cell receptor beta chain. The record originates from a study of blood T cell repertoires in COVID-19. About the research overall: Some COVID-19 samples were acute and others convalescent; all came from the United States, Italy and Spain. From T cells, B-cell-depleted T cells, or PBMCs came the material, which was cDNA or gDNA.

Authors' data handling: Nucleated cell counts were estimated from reference gene primer amplification. The method was immunoSEQ multiplex PCR; TCRdb's version includes in-frame clones alone and lacks a portion of them. V and J calls and clone size are as listed in that table; D and trimming were resolved from the DNA. The table includes about 100,000 clones, just over 90% detected once. The clonotype originates from a man aged 60 to 75 with acute or convalescent COVID-19. Sequenced: peripheral blood.

The CDR3 is CASSGPDQKLFF. As DNA, the CDR3 is TGTGCCAGCAGTGGGCCGGATCAGAAACTGTTTTTT. The chain uses TRBV28 and TRBJ1-4; D not certain. The CDR3 has 12 residues. V gave up 5 bases and J gave up 11 bases, with 12 bases separating them. The V gene's germline CDR1 is MDHEN and CDR2 SYDVKM.